What follows are 18 T cell receptor beta chains derived from one specimen sequenced in a study of shared clonotypes between healthy human individuals. Measured with immunoSEQ multiplex PCR; TCRdb has only the in-frame clones, and not every one. The sample holds 2.3 million or so clones, 85% to 95% seen once. The sequencing input was naive CD4+ T cells from PBMCs. Subset here: CD45RA+ positively selected. The receptors stem from a man between 18 and 35 years old in good health. Some clones in this sample may be carry-over from other donors' samples.

The V call is TRBV4-1, the J call TRBJ1-5; 11 nucleotides agree with TRBD1. V lost 4 bases and J lost 4; bases outside the gene matches: 6. CDR1 MGHRA and CDR2 YSYEKL come from the germline V gene. The CDR3 loop spans 16 amino acids. CDR3 sequence (DNA): TGCGCCAGCAGCCGGGCCGGGGACAGGGGGAATCAGCCCCAGCATTTT. Amino acids: CASSRAGDRGNQPQHF.

The chain combines TRBV28 with TRBJ2-3; TRBD2 agrees at 8 bases. The V segment lost 5 bases and the J segment 4 bases; nucleotides outside the gene matches: 11. Germline-derived CDR1 and CDR2 are MDHEN and SYDVKM. The CDR3 consists of 16 residues. The CDR3 is CASSALGSGRSDTQYF. The CDR3 region has the DNA TGTGCCAGCAGTGCCCTAGGGAGCGGGAGATCAGATACGCAGTATTTT.

About this clone: At one boundary the junction diverges from the germline segment, which might be a read error. The genes are TRBV5-1 and TRBJ2-1; 7 positions match TRBD2. There are 15 residues in the CDR3. CDR1 SGHRS and CDR2 YFSETQ come from the germline V gene. The CDR3 loop reads CASSPGLISSNEQFF. CDR3 coding DNA: TGCGCCAGCAGCCCGGGACTAATTTCCTCCAATGAGCAGTTCTTC.

This clone was counted only a few times. The genes are TRBV28 and TRBJ1-1; D remains ambiguous. CDR1 is MDHEN and CDR2 is SYDVKM in the germline V gene. The CDR3 has 12 amino acids. The V and J ends lost 3 bases and 4 bases respectively, with 6 bases between them. The CDR3 spells CASSFASTEAFF. CDR3 nucleotide sequence: TGTGCCAGCAGTTTTGCCAGCACTGAAGCTTTCTTT.

J is TRBJ1-2 and V is TRBV18; no reliable D call. Germline loops: CDR1 KGHSH, CDR2 LQKENI. Between the trimmed V and J ends, which lost 3 bases and 3 bases, there was a span of 8 bases. The CDR3 covers 13 residues. The CDR3 DNA sequence: TGTGCCAGCTCACCGAGGGTTGACTATGGCTACACCTTC. This encodes CASSPRVDYGYTF.

Concerning this clone: One junction end disagrees with the germline gene, perhaps due to a read error. V usage is TRBV7-2 and J usage is TRBJ2-5, with TRBD2 identical over 14 bases. The CDR3 spans 14 residues. Germline V gene lookup returns CDR1 SGHTA and CDR2 FQGNSA. CDR3 sequence (DNA): TGTGCCAGCAGCTTAGCCCGAGGACTAGCGGGAGGAAACTTC. It specifies CASSLARGLAGGNF.

The rearrangement links TRBV20-1 to TRBJ2-1; D call uncertain. The CDR3 is 9 residues long. Germline CDR1 reads DFQATT; CDR2 reads SNEGSKA (reference sequence). V was clipped by 3 bases and J by 8 bases, with 2 bases between them. CDR3: CSASYEQFF. For the CDR3, the DNA is TGCAGTGCTAGCTATGAGCAGTTCTTC.

J is TRBJ2-2 and V is TRBV27, with a weak D call TRBD2 (6 bases). This CDR3 is built from 16 residues. Germline CDR1 reads MNHEY; CDR2 reads SMNVEV (reference sequence). V lost 6 bases and J 3 bases, leaving 17 bases between the germline ends. Here the CDR3 DNA reads TGTGCCAGCAGAACCCCTTTTGGCGGGGACACCGGGGAGCTGTTTTTT. Translation gives CASRTPFGGDTGELFF.

V and J are TRBV28 and TRBJ1-5; 8 bases are a match to TRBD1. Germline V CDR1 and CDR2: MDHEN, SYDVKM. The CDR3 spans 15 residues. With 6 bases clipped from V and 4 bases from J, the junction kept 8 bases outside the gene matches. The CDR3 loop reads CASRTLTGDNQPQHF. In DNA, the CDR3 is TGTGCCAGCAGGACCCTGACAGGGGATAATCAGCCCCAGCATTTT.

This clone was seen only once. The chain employs TRBV27 and TRBJ1-1; unclear D gene. The CDR3 sequence is 13 residues long. In germline, CDR1 is MNHEY, CDR2 SMNVEV (reference sequence). V was shortened by 6 bases and J by 7 bases, with 15 bases between the two germline ends. The CDR3: CASSRLVGFEAFF. The DNA of the CDR3 is TGTGCCAGCAGCCGCCTTGTGGGGTTTGAAGCTTTCTTT.

The gene calls are TRBV5-8 and TRBJ1-5; 7 bases map to TRBD1. Germline V CDR1 and CDR2: SGHTS, YDEGEE. The CDR3 is 15 amino acids. V dropped 1 base and J dropped 1; count of bases not matched to a gene: 2. CDR3 sequence (DNA): TGTGCCAGCAGCTTGCAGACAGGGAGCAATCAGCCCCAGCATTTT. Protein: CASSLQTGSNQPQHF.

This clone was seen once. The V gene is TRBV6-1, the J gene TRBJ1-1; D is uncertain. The CDR3 spans 13 residues. Germline values: CDR1 MNHNS, CDR2 SASEGT. V shed 5 bases and J shed 3 bases, with 10 bases lying between them. DNA of the CDR3: TGTGCCAGCAGTAAGGTCCGGTACACTGAAGCTTTCTTT. It codes for CASSKVRYTEAFF.

Points on this clone: At the DNA level, this CDR3 is encoded by other sequences in the same sample as well. V is TRBV2 and J is TRBJ1-2; D possibly corresponds to TRBD1 (5 bases). V lost 4 bases and J lost 3, with 12 bases in between. Germline values: CDR1 SNHLY, CDR2 FYNNEI. CDR3 length: 14 amino acids. The CDR3 coding sequence is TGTGCCAGCAGTGTGAGGGGTAGAGACTATGGCTACACCTTC. Amino acids: CASSVRGRDYGYTF.

The chain uses TRBV5-1 and TRBJ2-7; 11 bases align to TRBD2. J lost 5 bases, V lost 0 bases, and 10 bases had no gene match. Germline CDR1 SGHRS, CDR2 YFSETQ. The CDR3 consists of 17 residues. The CDR3 loop reads CASSLAPPTSGNHEQYF. The CDR3 DNA reads as TGCGCCAGCAGCTTGGCCCCACCGACTAGCGGGAACCACGAGCAGTACTTC.

V usage is TRBV7-9 and J usage is TRBJ2-7; 7 nucleotides agree with TRBD1. In germline, CDR1 is SEHNR, CDR2 FQNEAQ (reference sequence). The V and J ends lost 4 bases and 6 bases, in that order; junction bases with no gene match: 6. The CDR3 contains 13 residues. CDR3 DNA sequence: TGTGCCAGCAGCTACAACAGGGGAGCCGAGCAGTACTTC. Its protein product is CASSYNRGAEQYF.

The rearrangement joins TRBV27 to TRBJ1-2; D is possibly TRBD1 (6 bases). The CDR3 is made up of 15 amino acids. With 0 bases removed from V and 6 bases from J, the gap between germline ends came to 14 bases. From germline, CDR1 is MNHEY and CDR2 SMNVEV (reference sequence). As DNA, the CDR3 is TGTGCCAGCAGTTTATCGATCAGGAGGGGGGATGGCTACACCTTC. This gives the protein CASSLSIRRGDGYTF.

V usage is TRBV29-1 and J usage is TRBJ1-2; D unclear. The CDR3 sequence is 12 residues long. Germline CDR1 and CDR2: SQVTM and ANQGSEA. Trimming stripped 7 bases from V and 1 base from J, with 10 bases between. The CDR3 DNA reads TGCAGCGGAGTCAACTTTAACTATGGCTACACCTTC. This sequence encodes CSGVNFNYGYTF. The full variable domain, with the rest looked up from reference TRBV29-1 and TRBJ1-2, is SAVISQKPSRDICQRGTSLTIQCQVDSQVTMMFWYRQQPGQSLTLIATANQGSEATYESGFVIDKFPISRPNLTFSTLTVSNMSPEDSSIYLCSGVNFNYGYTFGSGTRLTVV.

CDR3 protein: CASRNSGLYSYEQYF. The CDR3 DNA follows: TGTGCCAGCAGAAACTCGGGACTGTACTCCTACGAGCAGTACTTC. The chain recombines TRBV6-5 with TRBJ2-7; D is perhaps TRBD2 (6 bases). The CDR3 runs to 15 residues. V lost 6 bases and J lost 0, with 15 bases in between. Per germline, CDR1 MNHEY and CDR2 SVGAGI.